This T cell receptor beta chain came from a study of blood T cells in healthy people across ages. Study-wide results and caveats: More naive CD4+ cells and higher diversity marked long-lived donors relative to aged donors.

Combining a sample-barcoded 5' primer with a J-beta primer mix, a second PCR ran for about 7 to 12 cycles. TCRdb re-analysed the 5' RACE reads in MiXCR, keeping a single row per CDR3 protein. The sample has about 1.6 million distinct CDR3 sequences; roughly 32% are singletons. There are a few counts of this clonotype. Antigen unknown. Germline V gives CDR1 SGHRS, CDR2 YFSETQ. The V gene end was trimmed by 4 bases and the J gene end by 1 base; junction bases not matched to a gene: 7. The CDR3 loop spans 15 amino acids. Extraction of total RNA produced a minimum of 5.5 micrograms from each sample. The chain couples TRBV5-1 to TRBJ2-7; TRBD1 aligns across 8 bases. The receptor's source is a young woman in good health. What was sequenced was blood. As DNA, the CDR3 is TGCGCCAGCAGCACCGGGACAGGTTATTCCTACGAGCAGTACTTC. The encoded protein is CASSTGTGYSYEQYF.